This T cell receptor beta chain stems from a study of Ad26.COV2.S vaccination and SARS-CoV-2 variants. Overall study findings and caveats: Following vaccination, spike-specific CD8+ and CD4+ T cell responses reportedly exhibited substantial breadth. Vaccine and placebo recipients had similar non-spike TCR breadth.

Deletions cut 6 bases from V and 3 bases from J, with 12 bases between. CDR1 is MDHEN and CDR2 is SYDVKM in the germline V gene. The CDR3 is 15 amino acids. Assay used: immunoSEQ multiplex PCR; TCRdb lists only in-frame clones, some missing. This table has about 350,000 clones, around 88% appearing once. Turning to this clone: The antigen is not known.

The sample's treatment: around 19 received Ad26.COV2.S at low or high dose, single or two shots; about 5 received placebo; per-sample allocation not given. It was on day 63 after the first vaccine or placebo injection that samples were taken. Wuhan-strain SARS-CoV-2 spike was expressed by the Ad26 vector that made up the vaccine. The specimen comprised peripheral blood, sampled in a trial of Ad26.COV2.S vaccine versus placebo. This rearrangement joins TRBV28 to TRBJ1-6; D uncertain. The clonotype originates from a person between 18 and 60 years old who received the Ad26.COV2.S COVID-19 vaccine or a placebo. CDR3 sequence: CASRPESRYNSPLHF. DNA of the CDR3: TGTGCCAGCAGGCCGGAGTCTCGCTATAATTCACCCCTCCACTTT. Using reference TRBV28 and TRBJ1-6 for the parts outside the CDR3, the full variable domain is DVKVTQSSRYLVKRTGEKVFLECVQDMDHENMFWYRQDPGLGLRLIYFSYDVKMKEKGDIPEGYSVSREKKERFSLILESASTNQTSMYLCASRPESRYNSPLHFGNGTRLTVT.